This TCR beta chain comes out of a study of tumor-infiltrating lymphocytes in localized non-small cell lung cancer. Turning to the study itself: Tumor tissue and non-adjacent uninvolved lung came from each patient.

Germline lookup yields CDR1 SGHDT and CDR2 YYEEEE. The CDR3 length is 13 residues. Trimming took off 3 bases at V and 6 bases at J, with 13 bases between the two ends. Assay: immunoSEQ multiplex PCR; the TCRdb copy retains only in-frame clones and omits some. The sample carries around 15,000 clones, around 84% recorded once. The specimen was uninvolved lung tissue not adjacent to the tumor. V usage is TRBV5-6 and J usage is TRBJ2-7; D is perhaps TRBD1 or TRBD2 (5 bases each). The receptor comes from a human donor with non-small cell lung cancer. The CDR3 coding sequence is TGTGCCAGCAGCTGGGGACGGGGCCTCGAGCAGTACTTC. It translates to CASSWGRGLEQYF.